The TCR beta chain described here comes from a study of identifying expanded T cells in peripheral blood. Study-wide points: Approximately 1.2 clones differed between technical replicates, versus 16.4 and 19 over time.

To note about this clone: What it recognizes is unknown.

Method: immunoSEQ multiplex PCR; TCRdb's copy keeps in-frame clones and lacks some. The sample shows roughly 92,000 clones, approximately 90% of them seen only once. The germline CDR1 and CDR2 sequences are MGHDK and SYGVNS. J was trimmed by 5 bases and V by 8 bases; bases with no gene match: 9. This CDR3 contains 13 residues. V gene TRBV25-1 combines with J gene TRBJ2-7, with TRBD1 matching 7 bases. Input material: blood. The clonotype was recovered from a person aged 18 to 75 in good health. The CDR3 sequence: CASSEGGLHEQYF. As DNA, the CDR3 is TGTGCCAGCTCCGAAGGGGGCCTCCACGAGCAGTACTTC.